This entry is about one T cell receptor (beta chain). Sequencing was performed with immunoSEQ multiplex PCR; in TCRdb, only in-frame clones are kept and a portion is missing. This sample has around 94,000 clones, with 92% found just once. The sample is drawn from a study of control samples from healthy donors and cancer patients. The ends were cut back, 4 bases at V and 3 bases at J, with 14 bases in the middle. The CDR3 has 15 residues. From germline, CDR1 is SGHRS and CDR2 YFSETQ. This chain uses TRBV5-1 with TRBJ1-5; D may be TRBD1 (6 bases). The sample comprised blood. The clonotype originates from a young woman in good health. The CDR3 here is CASSPDTGSNQPQHF. For the CDR3, the DNA is TGCGCCAGCAGCCCAGATACAGGGTCCAATCAGCCCCAGCATTTT.